The 14 T cell receptor beta chains below were found in one sample sequenced in a study of PD-L1 blockade in urothelial cancer (dated by TCRdb to about 2017). Libraries were built with the immunoSEQ multiplex PCR assay. TCRdb took this table from immuneACCESS and kept in-frame rearrangements with V and J called. Such tables lack part of the clones; where checked against another copy, unresolved V genes explain under half of the gap, and the rest is unexplained. The sample data list 100,000 to 150,000 clones, and about 82% of these were observed just once. Of the sample, roughly 2.4% falls within the top ten clones. The time point label of this sample denotes: peripheral blood 6 weeks after treatment start. Sequenced material: PBMCs, taken around atezolizumab (anti-PD-L1) treatment. All receptors derive from a man in his forties or fifties with urothelial cancer.

The chain links TRBV5-8 to TRBJ2-2, with a weak D call TRBD1 (6 bases). The CDR3 loop spans 14 amino acids. The V and J ends lost 7 bases and 3 bases respectively, with 13 bases between them. The germline CDR1 and CDR2 sequences are SGHTS and YDEGEE. Here the CDR3 reads CASHRDTHTGELFF. The CDR3 nucleotides read TGTGCCAGCCACCGGGACACTCACACCGGGGAGCTGTTTTTT.

The genes are TRBV4-1 and TRBJ2-1; D may be TRBD2 (6 bases). The CDR3 runs to 17 residues. Trimming removed 4 bases from V and 2 bases from J, with 18 bases in between. The V gene's germline CDR1 is MGHRA and CDR2 YSYEKL. The CDR3 bases are TGCGCCAGCAGCCGCGCCTTAGCGGAGAAACCCTACAATGAGCAGTTCTTC. This encodes CASSRALAEKPYNEQFF.

The count of this clone is one. The V and J genes are TRBV11-2 and TRBJ2-5; 10 nucleotides line up with TRBD2. This CDR3 contains 16 residues. Germline V gene lookup returns CDR1 SGHAT and CDR2 FQNNGV. With V trimmed by 1 base and J by 6 bases, 8 bases remained unmatched. The CDR3 spells CASSLVPSGSVKTQYF. The DNA for the CDR3 is TGTGCCAGCAGCTTAGTTCCTAGCGGGAGCGTAAAGACCCAGTACTTC.

The J gene is TRBJ2-2, the V gene TRBV11-2; TRBD1 is a possible D gene (5 bases). This CDR3 comprises 13 residues. Germline V gene sequence: CDR1 SGHAT, CDR2 FQNNGV. Trimming left V 6 bases short and J 8 bases short, with 13 bases between. The CDR3 coding sequence is TGTGCCAGCAGGGCAGGGTATCAGGGGGAGCTGTTTTTT. Translated: CASRAGYQGELFF.

The chain employs TRBV9 and TRBJ1-4; 7 bases are shared with TRBD1. The V segment lost 3 bases and the J segment 4 bases; nucleotides outside the gene matches: 3. The V gene's germline CDR1 is SGDLS and CDR2 YYNGEE. This CDR3 has 14 residues. The DNA of the CDR3 is TGTGCCAGCAGCGACAGGGGTATTAATGAAAAACTGTTTTTT. Protein: CASSDRGINEKLFF.

This rearrangement joins TRBV7-9 to TRBJ2-1; D is perhaps TRBD1 (6 bases). This CDR3 has 17 residues. From germline, CDR1 is SEHNR and CDR2 FQNEAQ (reference sequence). The V and J ends lost 2 bases and 0 bases respectively, with 14 bases between them. The CDR3 sequence is CASSLPRQEASYNEQFF. For the CDR3, the DNA is TGTGCCAGCAGCTTACCCAGACAGGAAGCCTCCTACAATGAGCAGTTCTTC.

The V gene is TRBV2, the J gene TRBJ2-6, with TRBD2 as a possible D gene (5 bases). The CDR3 consists of 17 residues. Germline V gives CDR1 SNHLY, CDR2 FYNNEI. Trimming shortened V by 6 bases and J by 0 bases, and 15 bases separated the two germline ends. CDR3 sequence (DNA): TGTGCCAGCAGCCATCCCGGGGAGACCTCTGGGGCCAACGTCCTGACTTTC. Translated: CASSHPGETSGANVLTF.

The CDR3 protein is CASSLGNGQFSPLHF. For the CDR3, the DNA is TGCGCCAGCAGCCTGGGTAATGGCCAGTTTTCACCCCTCCACTTT. The chain couples TRBV5-1 to TRBJ1-6; D unresolved. The CDR3 is 15 residues long. V was pared by 4 bases and J by 9 bases, with 17 bases between. Looked up from germline, CDR1 is SGHRS and CDR2 is YFSETQ.

The rearrangement uses TRBV5-1 and TRBJ1-6, with 7 bases that match TRBD1. CDR1 is SGHRS and CDR2 is YFSETQ in the germline V gene. The CDR3 runs to 14 residues. Unmatched junction bases numbered 3, after V lost 4 bases and J lost 5 bases. The CDR3 sequence is CASSTGTDNSPLHF. CDR3 coding DNA: TGCGCCAGCAGCACCGGGACAGATAATTCACCCCTCCACTTT.

Notes on this clone: The same CDR3 arises from other DNA sequences in this sample as well. The chain has TRBV7-3 and TRBJ2-1; weak D call: TRBD2 (6 bases). The CDR3 spans 16 residues. Germline loops: CDR1 SGHTA, CDR2 FQGTGA. The V end was cut by 2 bases, the J end by 1 base, with 12 bases between. The CDR3 protein is CASSLLGGPSYNEQFF. CDR3 sequence (DNA): TGTGCCAGCAGCTTACTCGGGGGACCTTCCTACAATGAGCAGTTCTTC.

V usage is TRBV10-3 and J usage is TRBJ2-1; TRBD2 might be the D (6 bases). Between the trimmed V and J ends, which lost 4 bases and 4 bases, there was a span of 14 bases. The CDR3 consists of 15 residues. Germline V gene data show CDR1 as ENHRY and CDR2 as SYGVKD. CDR3 residues: CAISGGLGIYNEQFF. The DNA for the CDR3 is TGTGCCATCAGTGGGGGACTGGGAATTTACAATGAGCAGTTCTTC.

In its sample, this clone was seen a few times. The rearrangement joins TRBV10-3 to TRBJ1-6, with no clear D. CDR1 and CDR2 from the germline V gene are ENHRY and SYGVKD. Deletions cut 10 bases from V and 10 bases from J, with 17 bases between. The CDR3 covers 13 residues. This chain's CDR3 is CATRVGSGSPLHF. The CDR3 DNA follows: TGTGCCACGCGGGTCGGGTCGGGATCACCCCTCCACTTT.

The V and J genes are TRBV4-1 and TRBJ2-3; a weak D match, TRBD1 (6 bases). CDR3 length equals 17 residues. The V gene's germline CDR1 is MGHRA and CDR2 YSYEKL. Trimming shortened V by 0 bases and J by 0 bases, and 13 bases separated the two germline ends. The DNA of the CDR3 is TGCGCCAGCAGCCAAGATCACAGGGCAGCTAGCACAGATACGCAGTATTTT. It specifies CASSQDHRAASTDTQYF.

This clone was observed a single time. The chain is built from TRBV28 and TRBJ2-1; TRBD1 might be the D (6 bases). V lost 1 base and J 12 bases, leaving 10 bases between the germline ends. Germline lookup yields CDR1 MDHEN and CDR2 SYDVKM. The CDR3 spans 12 residues. CDR3 sequence (DNA): TGTGCCAGCAGTTTATCGACAGGTCCGCAGTTCTTC. Amino acid sequence: CASSLSTGPQFF.